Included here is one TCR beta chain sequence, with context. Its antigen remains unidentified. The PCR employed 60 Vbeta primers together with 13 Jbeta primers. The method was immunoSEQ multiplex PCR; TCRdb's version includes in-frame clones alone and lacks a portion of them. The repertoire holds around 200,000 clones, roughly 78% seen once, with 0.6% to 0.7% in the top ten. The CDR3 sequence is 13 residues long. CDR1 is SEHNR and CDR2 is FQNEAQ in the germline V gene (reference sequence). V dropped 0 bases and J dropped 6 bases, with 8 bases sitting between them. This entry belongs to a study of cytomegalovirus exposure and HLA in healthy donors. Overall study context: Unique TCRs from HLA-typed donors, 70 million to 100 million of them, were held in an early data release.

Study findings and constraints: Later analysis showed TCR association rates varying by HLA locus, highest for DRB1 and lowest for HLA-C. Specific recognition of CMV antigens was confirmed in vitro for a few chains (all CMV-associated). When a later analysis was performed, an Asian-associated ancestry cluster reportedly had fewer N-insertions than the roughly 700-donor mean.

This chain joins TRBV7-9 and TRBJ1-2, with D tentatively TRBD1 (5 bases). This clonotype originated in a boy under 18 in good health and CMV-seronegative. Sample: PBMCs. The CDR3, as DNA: TGTGCCAGCAGCTTAGCAGGGGTACATGGCTACACCTTC. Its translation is CASSLAGVHGYTF. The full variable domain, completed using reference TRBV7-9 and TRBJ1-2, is DTGVSQNPRHKITKRGQNVTFRCDPISEHNRLYWYRQTLGQGPEFLTYFQNEAQLEKSRLLSDRFSAERPKGSFSTLEIQRTEQGDSAMYLCASSLAGVHGYTFGSGTRLTVV.